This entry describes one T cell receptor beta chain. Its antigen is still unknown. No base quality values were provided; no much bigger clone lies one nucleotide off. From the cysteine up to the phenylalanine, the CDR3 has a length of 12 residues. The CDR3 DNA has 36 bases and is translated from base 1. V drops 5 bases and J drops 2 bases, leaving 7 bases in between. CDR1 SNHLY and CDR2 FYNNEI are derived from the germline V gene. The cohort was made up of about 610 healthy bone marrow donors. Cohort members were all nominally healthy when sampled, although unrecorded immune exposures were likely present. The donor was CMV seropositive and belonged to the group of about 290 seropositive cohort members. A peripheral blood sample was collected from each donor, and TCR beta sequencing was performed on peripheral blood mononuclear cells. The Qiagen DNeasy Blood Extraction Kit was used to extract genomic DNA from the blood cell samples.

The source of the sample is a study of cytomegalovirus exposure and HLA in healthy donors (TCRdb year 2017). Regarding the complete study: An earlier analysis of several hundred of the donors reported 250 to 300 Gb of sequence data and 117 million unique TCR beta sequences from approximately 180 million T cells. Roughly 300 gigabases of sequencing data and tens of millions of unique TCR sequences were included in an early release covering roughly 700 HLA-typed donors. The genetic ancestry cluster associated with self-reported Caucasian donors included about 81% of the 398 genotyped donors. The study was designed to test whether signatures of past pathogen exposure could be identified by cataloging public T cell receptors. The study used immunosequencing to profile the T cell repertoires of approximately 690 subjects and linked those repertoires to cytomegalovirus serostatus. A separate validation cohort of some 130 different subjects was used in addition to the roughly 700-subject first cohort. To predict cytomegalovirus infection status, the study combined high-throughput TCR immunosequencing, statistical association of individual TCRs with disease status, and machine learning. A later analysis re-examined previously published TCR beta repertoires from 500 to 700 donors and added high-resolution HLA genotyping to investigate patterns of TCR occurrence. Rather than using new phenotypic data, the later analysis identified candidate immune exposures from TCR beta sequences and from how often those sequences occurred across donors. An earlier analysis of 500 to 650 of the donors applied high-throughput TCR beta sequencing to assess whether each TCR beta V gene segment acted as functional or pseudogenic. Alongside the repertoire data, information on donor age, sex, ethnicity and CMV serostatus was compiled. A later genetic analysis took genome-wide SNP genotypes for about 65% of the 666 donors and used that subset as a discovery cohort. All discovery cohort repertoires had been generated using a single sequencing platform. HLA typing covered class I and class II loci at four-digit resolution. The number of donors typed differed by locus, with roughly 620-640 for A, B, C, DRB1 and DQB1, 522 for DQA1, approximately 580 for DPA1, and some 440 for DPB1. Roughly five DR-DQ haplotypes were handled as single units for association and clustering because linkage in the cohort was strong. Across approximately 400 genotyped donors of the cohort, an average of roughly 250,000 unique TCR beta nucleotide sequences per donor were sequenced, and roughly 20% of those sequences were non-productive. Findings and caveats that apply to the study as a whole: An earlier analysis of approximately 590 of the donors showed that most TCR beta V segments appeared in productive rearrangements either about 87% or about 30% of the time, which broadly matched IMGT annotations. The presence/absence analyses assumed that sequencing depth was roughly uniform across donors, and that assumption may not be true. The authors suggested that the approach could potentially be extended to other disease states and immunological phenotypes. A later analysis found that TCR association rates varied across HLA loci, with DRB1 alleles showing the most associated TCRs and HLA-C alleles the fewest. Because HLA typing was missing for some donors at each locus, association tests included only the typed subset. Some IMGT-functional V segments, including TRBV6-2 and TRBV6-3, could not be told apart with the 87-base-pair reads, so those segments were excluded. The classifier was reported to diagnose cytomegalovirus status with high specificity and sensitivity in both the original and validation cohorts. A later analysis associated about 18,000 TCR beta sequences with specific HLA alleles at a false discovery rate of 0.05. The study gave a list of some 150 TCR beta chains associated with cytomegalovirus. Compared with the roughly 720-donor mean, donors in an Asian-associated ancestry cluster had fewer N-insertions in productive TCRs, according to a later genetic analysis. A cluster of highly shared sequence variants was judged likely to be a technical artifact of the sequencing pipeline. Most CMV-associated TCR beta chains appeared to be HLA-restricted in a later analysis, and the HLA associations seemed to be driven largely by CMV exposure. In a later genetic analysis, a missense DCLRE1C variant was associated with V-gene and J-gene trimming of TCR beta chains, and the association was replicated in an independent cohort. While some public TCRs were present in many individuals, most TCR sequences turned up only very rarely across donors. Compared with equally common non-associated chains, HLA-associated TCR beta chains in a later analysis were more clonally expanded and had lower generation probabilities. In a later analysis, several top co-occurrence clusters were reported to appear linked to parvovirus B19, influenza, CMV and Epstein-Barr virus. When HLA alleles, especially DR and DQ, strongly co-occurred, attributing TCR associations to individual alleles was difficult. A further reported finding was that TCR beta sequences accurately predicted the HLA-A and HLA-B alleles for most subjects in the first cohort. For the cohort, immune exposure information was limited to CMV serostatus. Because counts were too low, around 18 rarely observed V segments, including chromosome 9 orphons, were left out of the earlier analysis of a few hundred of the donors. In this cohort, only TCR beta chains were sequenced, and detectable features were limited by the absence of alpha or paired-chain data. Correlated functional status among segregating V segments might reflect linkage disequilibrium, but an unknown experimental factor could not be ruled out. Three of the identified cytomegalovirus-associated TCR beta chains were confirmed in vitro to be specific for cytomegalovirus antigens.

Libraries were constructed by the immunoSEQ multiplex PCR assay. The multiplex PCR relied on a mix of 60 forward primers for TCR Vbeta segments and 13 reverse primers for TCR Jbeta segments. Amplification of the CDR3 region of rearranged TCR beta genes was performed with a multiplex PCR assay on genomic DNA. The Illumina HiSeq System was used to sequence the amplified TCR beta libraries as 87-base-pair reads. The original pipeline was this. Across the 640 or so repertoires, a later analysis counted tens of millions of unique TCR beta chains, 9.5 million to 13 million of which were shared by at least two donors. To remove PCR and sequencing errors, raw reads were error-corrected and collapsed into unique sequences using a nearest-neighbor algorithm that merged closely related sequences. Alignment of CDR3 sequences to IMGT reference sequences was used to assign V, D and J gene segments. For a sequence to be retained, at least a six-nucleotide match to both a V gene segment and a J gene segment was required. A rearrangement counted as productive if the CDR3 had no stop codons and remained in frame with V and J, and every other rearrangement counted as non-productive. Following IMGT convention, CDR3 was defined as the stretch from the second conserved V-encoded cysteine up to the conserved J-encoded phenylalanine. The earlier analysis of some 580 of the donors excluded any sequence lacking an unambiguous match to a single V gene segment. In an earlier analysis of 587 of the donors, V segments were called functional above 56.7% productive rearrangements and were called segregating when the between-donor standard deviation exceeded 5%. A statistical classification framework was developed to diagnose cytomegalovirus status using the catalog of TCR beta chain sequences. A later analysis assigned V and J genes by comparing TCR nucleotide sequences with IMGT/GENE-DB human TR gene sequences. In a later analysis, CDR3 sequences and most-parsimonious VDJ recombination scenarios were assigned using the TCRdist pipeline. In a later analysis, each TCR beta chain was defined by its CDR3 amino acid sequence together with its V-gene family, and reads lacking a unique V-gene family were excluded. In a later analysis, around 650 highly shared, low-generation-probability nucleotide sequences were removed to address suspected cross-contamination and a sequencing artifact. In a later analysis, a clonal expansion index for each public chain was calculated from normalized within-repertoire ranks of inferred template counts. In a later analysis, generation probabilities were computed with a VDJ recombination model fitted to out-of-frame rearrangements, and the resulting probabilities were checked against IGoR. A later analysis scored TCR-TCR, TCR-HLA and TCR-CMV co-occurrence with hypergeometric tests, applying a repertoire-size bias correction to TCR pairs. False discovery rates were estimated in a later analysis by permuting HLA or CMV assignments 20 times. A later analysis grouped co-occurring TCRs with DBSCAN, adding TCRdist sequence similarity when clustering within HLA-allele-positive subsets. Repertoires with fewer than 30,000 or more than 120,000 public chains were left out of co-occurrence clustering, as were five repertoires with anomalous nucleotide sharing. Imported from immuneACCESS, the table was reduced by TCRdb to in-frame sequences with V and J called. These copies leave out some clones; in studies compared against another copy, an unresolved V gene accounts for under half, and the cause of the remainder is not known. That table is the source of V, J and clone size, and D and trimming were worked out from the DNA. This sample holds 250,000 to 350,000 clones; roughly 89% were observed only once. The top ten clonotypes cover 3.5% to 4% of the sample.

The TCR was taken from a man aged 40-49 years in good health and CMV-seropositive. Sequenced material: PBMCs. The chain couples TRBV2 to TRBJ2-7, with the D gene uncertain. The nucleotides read TGTGCCAGCAGTATGAGTCCCTACGAGCAGTACTTC. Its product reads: CASSMSPYEQYF.